This is a list of T cell receptor beta chains from one sample in a study of OX40 agonist ivuxolimab in advanced cancers. Clones were read by immunoSEQ multiplex PCR, and TCRdb kept only the in-frame ones, dropping some. The table shows about 64,000 clones, with over 80% occurring only once. Here the sequenced sample was CD4+ or CD8+ T cells sorted from blood, taken in a trial of the OX40 agonist ivuxolimab. These receptors originate from an adult with an advanced solid tumor such as melanoma, head and neck, liver or kidney cancer. Both conserved end residues are part of each CDR3. Each record gives: J gene, D gene, clone size, V gene, CDR3 DNA, CDR3 protein. The D gene is left open where the match is weak. Size values are once, few and many counts, or a class for expanded clones, and some rows have none.

TRBJ1-5 | - | - | TRBV4-2 | TGTGCCAGCAGCCCGACGCAACTCGGCAATCAGCCCCAGCATTTT | CASSPTQLGNQPQHF
TRBJ1-1 | - | - | TRBV25-1 | TGTGCCAGCAGTGAGTTCTATGGGGACACTGAAGCTTTCTTT | CASSEFYGDTEAFF
TRBJ2-3 | TRBD2 | once | TRBV5-1 | TGCGCCAGCAGCAAACGGACTAGCGGTACTAGCACAGATACGCAGTATTTT | CASSKRTSGTSTDTQYF
TRBJ2-7 | - | - | TRBV6-1 | TGTGCCAGCAGCCGGGACTTCGGCTACGAGCAGTACTTC | CASSRDFGYEQYF
TRBJ2-1 | - | - | TRBV15 | TGTGCCACCAGCAGAGGTCTAGCTTACAATGAGCAGTTCTTC | CATSRGLAYNEQFF
TRBJ2-2 | - | - | TRBV5-1 | TGCGCCTGCTCAGTCGGGGGCGGGGAGCTGTTTTTT | CACSVGGGELFF
TRBJ1-5 | TRBD1 | - | TRBV5-1 | TGCGCCAGCAGGGAAACAGGGGGTTCGAGTCAGCCCCAGCATTTT | CASRETGGSSQPQHF
TRBJ1-1 | - | - | TRBV19 | TGTGCCAGTAGTGCCCAGACAGACACTGAAGCTTTCTTT | CASSAQTDTEAFF
TRBJ2-2 | - | - | TRBV10-1 | TGCGCCAGCAGTGAGTCAGGGATGGACACCGGGGAGCTGTTTTTT | CASSESGMDTGELFF
TRBJ1-3 | - | - | TRBV9 | TGTGCCAGCAGCGTAGACGCAGAGAGAAACACCATATATTTT | CASSVDAERNTIYF